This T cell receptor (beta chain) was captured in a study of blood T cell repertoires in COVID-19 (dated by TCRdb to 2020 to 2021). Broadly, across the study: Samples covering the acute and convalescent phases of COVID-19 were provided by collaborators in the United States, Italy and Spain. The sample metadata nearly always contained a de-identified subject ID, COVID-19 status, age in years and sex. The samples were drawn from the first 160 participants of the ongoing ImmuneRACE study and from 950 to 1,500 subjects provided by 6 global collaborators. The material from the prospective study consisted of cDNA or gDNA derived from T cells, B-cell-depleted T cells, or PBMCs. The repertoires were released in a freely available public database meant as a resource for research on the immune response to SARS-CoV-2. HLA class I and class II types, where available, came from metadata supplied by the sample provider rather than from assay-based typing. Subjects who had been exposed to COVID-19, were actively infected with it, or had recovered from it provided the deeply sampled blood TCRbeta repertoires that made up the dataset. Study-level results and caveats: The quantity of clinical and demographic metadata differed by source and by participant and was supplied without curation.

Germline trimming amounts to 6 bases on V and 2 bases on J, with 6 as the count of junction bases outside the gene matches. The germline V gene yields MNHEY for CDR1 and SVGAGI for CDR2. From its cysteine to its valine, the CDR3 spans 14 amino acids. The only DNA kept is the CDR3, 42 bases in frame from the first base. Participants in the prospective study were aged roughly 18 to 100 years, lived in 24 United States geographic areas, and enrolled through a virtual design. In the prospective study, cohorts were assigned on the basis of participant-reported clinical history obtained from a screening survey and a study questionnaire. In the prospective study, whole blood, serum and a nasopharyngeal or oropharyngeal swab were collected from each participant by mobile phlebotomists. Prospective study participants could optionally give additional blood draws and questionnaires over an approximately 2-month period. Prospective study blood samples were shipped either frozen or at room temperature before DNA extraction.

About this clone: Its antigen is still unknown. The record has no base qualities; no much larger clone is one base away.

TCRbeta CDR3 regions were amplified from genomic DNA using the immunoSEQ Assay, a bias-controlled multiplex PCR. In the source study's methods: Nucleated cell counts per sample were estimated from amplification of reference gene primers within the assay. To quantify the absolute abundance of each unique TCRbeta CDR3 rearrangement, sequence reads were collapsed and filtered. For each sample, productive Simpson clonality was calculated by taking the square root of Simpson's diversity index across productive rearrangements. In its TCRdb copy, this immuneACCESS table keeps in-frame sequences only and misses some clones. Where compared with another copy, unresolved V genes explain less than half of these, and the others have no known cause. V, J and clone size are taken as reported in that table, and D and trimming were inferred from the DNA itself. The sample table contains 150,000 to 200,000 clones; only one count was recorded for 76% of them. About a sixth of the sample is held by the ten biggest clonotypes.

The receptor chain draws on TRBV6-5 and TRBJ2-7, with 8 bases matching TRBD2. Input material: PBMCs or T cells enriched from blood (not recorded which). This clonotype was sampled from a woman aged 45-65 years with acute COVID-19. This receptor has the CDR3 CASSLSGGPYEQYV. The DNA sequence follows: TGTGCCAGCAGCTTGAGCGGGGGCCCCTACGAGCAGTACGTC.